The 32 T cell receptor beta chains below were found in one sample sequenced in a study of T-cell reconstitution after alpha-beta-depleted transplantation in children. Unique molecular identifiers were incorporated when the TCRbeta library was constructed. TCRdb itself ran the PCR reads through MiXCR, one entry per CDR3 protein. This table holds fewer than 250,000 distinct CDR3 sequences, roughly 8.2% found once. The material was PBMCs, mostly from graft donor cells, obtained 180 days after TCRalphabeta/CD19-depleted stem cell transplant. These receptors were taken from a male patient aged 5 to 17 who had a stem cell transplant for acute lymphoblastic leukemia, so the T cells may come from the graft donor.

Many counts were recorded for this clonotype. The CDR3 protein is CASSLTTGGAYEQYF. The CDR3 DNA follows: TGTGCCAGCAGCTTAACGACAGGGGGCGCATACGAGCAGTACTTC. The V gene is TRBV11-2, the J gene TRBJ2-7; 10 positions match TRBD1. CDR3 size: 15 residues. The V and J ends lost 2 bases and 4 bases, in that order; junction bases with no gene match: 5. Germline CDR1 and CDR2: SGHAT and FQNNGV.

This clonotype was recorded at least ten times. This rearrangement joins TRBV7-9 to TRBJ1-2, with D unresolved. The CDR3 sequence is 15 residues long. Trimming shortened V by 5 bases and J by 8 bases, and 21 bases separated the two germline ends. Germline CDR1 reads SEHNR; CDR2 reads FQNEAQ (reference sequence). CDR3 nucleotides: TGTGCCAGCAGCCAAGGGTTTGGCCACCTGGGGGGCTACACCTTC. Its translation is CASSQGFGHLGGYTF.

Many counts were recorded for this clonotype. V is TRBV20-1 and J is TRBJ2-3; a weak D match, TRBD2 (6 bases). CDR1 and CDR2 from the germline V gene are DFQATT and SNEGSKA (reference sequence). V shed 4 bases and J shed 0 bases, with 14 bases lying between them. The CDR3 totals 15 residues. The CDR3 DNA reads TGCAGTGCTACGGTGCTAGCGCGCAGCACAGATACGCAGTATTTT. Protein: CSATVLARSTDTQYF.

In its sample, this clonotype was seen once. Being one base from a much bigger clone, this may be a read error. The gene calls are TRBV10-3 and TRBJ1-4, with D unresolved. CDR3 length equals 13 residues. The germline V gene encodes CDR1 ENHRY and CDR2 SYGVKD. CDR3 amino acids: CAISESDTEKLLF. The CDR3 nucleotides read TGTGCCATCAGTGAGTCCGATACTGAAAAACTGCTTTTT.

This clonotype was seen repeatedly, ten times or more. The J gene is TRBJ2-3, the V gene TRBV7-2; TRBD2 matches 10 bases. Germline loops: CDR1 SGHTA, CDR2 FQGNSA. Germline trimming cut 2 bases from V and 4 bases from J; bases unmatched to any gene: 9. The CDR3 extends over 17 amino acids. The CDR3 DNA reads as TGTGCCAGCAGCTTATTTACTAGCGGGGATGGGGCAGATACGCAGTATTTT. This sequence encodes CASSLFTSGDGADTQYF.

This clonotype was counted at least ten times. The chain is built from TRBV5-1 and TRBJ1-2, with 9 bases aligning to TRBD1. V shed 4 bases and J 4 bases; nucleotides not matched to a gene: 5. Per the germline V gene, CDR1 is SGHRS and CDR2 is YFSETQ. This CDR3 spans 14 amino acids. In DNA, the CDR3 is TGCGCCAGCAGCCACGACAGGGGGACCTATGGCTACACCTTC. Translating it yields CASSHDRGTYGYTF.

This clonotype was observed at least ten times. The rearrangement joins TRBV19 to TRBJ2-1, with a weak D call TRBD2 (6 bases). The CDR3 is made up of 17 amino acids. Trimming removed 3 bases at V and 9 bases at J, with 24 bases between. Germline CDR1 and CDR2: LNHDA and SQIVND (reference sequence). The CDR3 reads CASSIRSGLLPTIEQFF. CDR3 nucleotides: TGTGCCAGTAGTATCCGCTCCGGACTACTCCCGACGATTGAGCAGTTCTTC.

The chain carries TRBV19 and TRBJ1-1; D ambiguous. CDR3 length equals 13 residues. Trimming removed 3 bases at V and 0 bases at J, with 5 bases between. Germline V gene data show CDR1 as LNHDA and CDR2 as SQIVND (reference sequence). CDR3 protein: CASSMSVNTEAFF. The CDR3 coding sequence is TGTGCCAGTAGTATGAGCGTGAACACTGAAGCTTTCTTT.

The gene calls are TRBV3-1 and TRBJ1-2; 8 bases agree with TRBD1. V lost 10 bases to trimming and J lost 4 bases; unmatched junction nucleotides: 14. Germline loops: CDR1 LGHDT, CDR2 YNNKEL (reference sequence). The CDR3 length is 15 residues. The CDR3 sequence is CATCQEGTGLYGYTF. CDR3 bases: TGTGCCACCTGCCAAGAAGGGACAGGCCTCTATGGCTACACCTTC. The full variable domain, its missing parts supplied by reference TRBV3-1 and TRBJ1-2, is DTAVSQTPKYLVTQMGNDKSIKCEQNLGHDTMYWYKQDSKKFLKIMFSYNNKELIINETVPNRFSPKSPDKAHLNLHINSLELGDSAVYFCATCQEGTGLYGYTFGSGTRLTVV.

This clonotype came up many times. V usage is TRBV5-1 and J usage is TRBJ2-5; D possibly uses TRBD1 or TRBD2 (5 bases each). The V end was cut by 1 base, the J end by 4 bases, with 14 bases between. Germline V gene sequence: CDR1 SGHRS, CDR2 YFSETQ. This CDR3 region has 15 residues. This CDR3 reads CASSLTGAPGETQYF. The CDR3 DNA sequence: TGCGCCAGCAGCTTGACCGGGGCTCCTGGAGAGACCCAGTACTTC.

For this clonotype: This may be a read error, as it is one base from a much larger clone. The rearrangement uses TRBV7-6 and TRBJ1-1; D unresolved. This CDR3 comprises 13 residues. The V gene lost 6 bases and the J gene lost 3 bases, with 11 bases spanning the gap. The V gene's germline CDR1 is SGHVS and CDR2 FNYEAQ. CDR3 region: CASRAREDTEAFF. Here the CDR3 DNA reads TGTGCCAGCAGAGCTAGGGAGGACACTGAAGCTTTCTTT.

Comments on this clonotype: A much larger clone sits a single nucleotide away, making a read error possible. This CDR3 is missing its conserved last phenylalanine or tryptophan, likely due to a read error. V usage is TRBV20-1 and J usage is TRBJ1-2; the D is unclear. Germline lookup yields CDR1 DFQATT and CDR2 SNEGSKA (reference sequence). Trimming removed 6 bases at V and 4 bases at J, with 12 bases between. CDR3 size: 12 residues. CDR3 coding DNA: TGCAGTGCCCTCCGGGAGCCCTATGGCTACACCTCC. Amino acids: CSALREPYGYTS.

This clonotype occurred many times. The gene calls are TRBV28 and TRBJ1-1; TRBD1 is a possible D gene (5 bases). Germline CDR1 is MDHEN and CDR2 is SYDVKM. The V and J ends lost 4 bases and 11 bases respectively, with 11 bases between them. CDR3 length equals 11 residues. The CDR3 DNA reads TGTGCCAGCAGTTGGGGGGGGGTGGCTTTCTTT. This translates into CASSWGGVAFF.

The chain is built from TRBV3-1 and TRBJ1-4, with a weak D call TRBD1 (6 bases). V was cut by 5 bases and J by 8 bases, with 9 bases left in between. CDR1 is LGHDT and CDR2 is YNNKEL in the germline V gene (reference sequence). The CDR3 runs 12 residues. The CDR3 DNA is TGTGCCAGCAGCGCCACAGGGGAAAAACTGTTTTTT. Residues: CASSATGEKLFF.

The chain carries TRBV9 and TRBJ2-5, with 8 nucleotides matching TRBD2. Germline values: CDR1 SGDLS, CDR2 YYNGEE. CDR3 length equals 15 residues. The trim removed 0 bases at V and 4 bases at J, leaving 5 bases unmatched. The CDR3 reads CASSVDGSGRETQYF. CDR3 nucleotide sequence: TGTGCCAGCAGCGTAGACGGCAGCGGGAGAGAGACCCAGTACTTC.

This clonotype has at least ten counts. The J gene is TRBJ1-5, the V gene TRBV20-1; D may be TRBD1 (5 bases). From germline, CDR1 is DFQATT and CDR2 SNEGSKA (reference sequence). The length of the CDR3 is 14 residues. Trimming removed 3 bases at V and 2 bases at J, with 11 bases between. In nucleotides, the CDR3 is TGCAGTGCTAGGGGACCTGGAGGCAATCAGCCCCAGCATTTT. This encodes CSARGPGGNQPQHF.

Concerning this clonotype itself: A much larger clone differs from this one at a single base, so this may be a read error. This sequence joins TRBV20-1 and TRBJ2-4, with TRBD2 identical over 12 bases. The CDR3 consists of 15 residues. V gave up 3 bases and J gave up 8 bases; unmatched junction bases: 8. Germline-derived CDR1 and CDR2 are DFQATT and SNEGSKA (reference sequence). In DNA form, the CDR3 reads TGCAGTGCTAGGGACCTAGCGGGAGGGGAATACATTCAGTACTTC. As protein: CSARDLAGGEYIQYF.

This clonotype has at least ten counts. CDR3 region: CASSPFASGGLAKNIQYF. The CDR3 nucleotides read TGTGCCAGCAGTCCCTTTGCGAGCGGGGGACTAGCCAAAAACATTCAGTACTTC. V is TRBV12-3 or TRBV12-4 and J is TRBJ2-4; the match to TRBD2 covers 8 bases. CDR3 length: 18 amino acids. V lost 5 bases to trimming and J lost 0 bases; unmatched junction nucleotides: 12.

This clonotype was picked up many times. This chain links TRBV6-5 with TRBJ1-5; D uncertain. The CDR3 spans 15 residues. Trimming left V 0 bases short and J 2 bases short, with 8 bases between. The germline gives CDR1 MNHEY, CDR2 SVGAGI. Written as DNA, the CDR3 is TGTGCCAGCAGTTACTCGGCCTCCCGCAATCAGCCCCAGCATTTT. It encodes CASSYSASRNQPQHF.

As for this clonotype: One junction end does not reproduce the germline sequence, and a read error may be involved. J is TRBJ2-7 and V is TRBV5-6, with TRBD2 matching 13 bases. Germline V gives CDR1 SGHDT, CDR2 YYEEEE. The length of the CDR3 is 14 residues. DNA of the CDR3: TGTGCCATCAGCCCCGGGACTAGCGGGATCAAGCAGTACTTC. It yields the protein CAISPGTSGIKQYF.

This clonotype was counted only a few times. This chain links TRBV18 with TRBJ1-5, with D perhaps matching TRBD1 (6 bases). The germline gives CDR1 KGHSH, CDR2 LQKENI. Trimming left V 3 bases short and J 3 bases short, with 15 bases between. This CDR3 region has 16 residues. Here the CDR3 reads CASSPSGQGINQPQHF. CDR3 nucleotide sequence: TGTGCCAGCTCACCCTCGGGGCAGGGGATCAATCAGCCCCAGCATTTT.

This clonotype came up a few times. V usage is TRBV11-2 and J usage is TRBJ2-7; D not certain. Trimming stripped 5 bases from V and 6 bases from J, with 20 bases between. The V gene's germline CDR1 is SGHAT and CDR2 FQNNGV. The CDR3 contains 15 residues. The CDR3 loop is CASSTPAQKPGEQYF. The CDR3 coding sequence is TGTGCCAGCAGCACTCCAGCCCAAAAGCCCGGCGAGCAGTACTTC.

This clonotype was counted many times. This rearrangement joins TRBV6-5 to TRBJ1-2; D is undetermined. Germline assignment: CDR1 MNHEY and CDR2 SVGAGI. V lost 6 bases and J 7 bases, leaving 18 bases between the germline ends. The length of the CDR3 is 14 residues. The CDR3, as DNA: TGTGCCAGCAGGAGATCGGCATCGCCGAGTGGCTACACCTTC. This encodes CASRRSASPSGYTF.

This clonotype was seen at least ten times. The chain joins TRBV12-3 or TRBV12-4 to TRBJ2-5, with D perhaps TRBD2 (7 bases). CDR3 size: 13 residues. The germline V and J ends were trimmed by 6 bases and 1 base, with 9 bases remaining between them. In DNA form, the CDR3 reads TGTGCCAGCAGACGGGGGGCCCAAGAGACCCAGTACTTC. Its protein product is CASRRGAQETQYF.

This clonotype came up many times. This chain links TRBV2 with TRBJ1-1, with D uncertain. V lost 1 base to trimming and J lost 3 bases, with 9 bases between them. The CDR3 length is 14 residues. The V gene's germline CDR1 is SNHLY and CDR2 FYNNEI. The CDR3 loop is CASSEGLVHTEAFF. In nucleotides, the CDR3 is TGTGCCAGCAGTGAAGGGCTAGTGCACACTGAAGCTTTCTTT.

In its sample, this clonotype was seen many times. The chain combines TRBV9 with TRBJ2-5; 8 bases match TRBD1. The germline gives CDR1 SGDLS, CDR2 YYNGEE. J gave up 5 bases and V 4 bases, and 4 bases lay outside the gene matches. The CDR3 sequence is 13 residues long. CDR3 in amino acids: CASSRQGRETQYF. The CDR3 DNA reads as TGTGCCAGCAGCCGACAGGGGCGGGAGACCCAGTACTTC.

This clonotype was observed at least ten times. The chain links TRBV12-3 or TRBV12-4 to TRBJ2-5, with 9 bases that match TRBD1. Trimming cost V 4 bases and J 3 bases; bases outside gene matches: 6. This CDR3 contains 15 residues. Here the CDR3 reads CASSSPRQGEETQYF. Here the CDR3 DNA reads TGTGCCAGCAGTTCTCCTAGACAGGGGGAAGAGACCCAGTACTTC.

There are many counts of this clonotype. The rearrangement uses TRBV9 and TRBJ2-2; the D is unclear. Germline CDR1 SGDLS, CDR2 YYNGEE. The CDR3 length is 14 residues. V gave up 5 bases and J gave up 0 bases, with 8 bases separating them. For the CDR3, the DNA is TGTGCCAGCAGGGGATACTCGAACACCGGGGAGCTGTTTTTT. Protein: CASRGYSNTGELFF.

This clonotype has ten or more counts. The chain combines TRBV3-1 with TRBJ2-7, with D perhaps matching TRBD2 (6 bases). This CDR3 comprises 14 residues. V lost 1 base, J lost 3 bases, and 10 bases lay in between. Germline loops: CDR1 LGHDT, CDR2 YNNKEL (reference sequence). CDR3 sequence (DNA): TGTGCCAGCAGCCAAGCCGGGGGAGTCTACGAGCAGTACTTC. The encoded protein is CASSQAGGVYEQYF.

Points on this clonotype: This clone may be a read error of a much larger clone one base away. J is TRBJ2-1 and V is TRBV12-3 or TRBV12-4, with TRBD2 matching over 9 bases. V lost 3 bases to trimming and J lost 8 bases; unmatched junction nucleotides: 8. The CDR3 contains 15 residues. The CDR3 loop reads CASSFVAGATHEQFF. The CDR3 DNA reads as TGTGCCAGCAGTTTTGTAGCGGGGGCTACCCATGAGCAGTTCTTC.

The CDR3 here is CASSPGIEAFF. The CDR3 DNA reads TGTGCCAGCTCACCGGGTATTGAAGCTTTCTTT. The rearrangement joins TRBV18 to TRBJ1-1; D gene ambiguous. This CDR3 is built from 11 residues. The V end was cut by 3 bases, the J end by 7 bases, with 6 bases between. The germline V gene has CDR1 KGHSH and CDR2 LQKENI.

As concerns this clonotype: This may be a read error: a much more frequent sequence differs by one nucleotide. The CDR3 DNA is TGTGCCAGAAGCTTGCGGGGGTCCACAGATACGCAGTATTTT. It codes for CARSLRGSTDTQYF. The rearrangement joins TRBV7-2 to TRBJ2-3; 7 positions match TRBD2. This CDR3 spans 14 amino acids. The V gene's germline CDR1 is SGHTA and CDR2 FQGNSA.